This T cell receptor (beta chain) is from a study of metastatic and nonmetastatic thyroid tumors. At the level of the study: Across peripheral blood and tumor or nodule tissue samples taken from malignant and benign thyroid patients, the repertoires were compared with one another.

Treatment of any kind had been given to no patient before thyroid surgery. This clone was seen repeatedly, ten times or more. TCRdb reassembled clones from the PCR reads with MiXCR. The repertoire includes 75,000 to 100,000 clones, about 12% of them detected once, and around 10% sits in the top ten. CDR1 is SEHNR, CDR2 FQNEAQ, per germline (reference sequence). The V end was cut by 3 bases, the J end by 4 bases, with 10 bases between. The CDR3 extends over 13 amino acids. The sequence derives from a female donor with papillary thyroid cancer or a benign thyroid nodule (not recorded which). Some clones in this sample may be carry-over from other donors' samples. The sample comprised blood. The chain carries TRBV7-9 and TRBJ2-7; maybe TRBD1 (6 bases). CDR3 DNA sequence: TGTGCCAGCAGCTTGGGGGCAGGTTACGAGCAGTACTTC. Encoded protein: CASSLGAGYEQYF.